This TCR beta chain was recorded in a study of cytomegalovirus exposure and HLA in healthy donors. This CDR3 contains 14 residues. Per the germline V gene, CDR1 is LGHNT and CDR2 is FRNRAP. The J segment lost 6 bases and the V segment lost 4 bases, leaving 4 bases of the junction unmatched. It was with 60 Vbeta and 13 Jbeta primers that the PCR ran. The protocol was immunoSEQ multiplex PCR, while the TCRdb copy is restricted to in-frame clones and leaves out a portion. This table holds around 86,000 clones, 77% found once. This receptor was taken from a man between 45 and 60 years old in good health and CMV-seropositive. V is TRBV12-5 and J is TRBJ2-2; 8 nucleotides agree with TRBD2. The sequencing sample was made of PBMCs. The CDR3 reads CASGYGGAAGELFF. Written as DNA, the CDR3 is TGTGCTAGTGGTTACGGGGGGGCGGCCGGGGAGCTGTTTTTT. The full variable domain, with the rest looked up from reference TRBV12-5 and TRBJ2-2, is DARVTQTPRHKVTEMGQEVTMRCQPILGHNTVFWYRQTMMQGLELLAYFRNRAPLDDSGMPKDRFSAEMPDATLATLKIQPSEPRDSAVYFCASGYGGAAGELFFGEGSRLTVL.